These 22 T cell receptor beta chains were all obtained from the same sample, sequenced in a study of CD4 T cells in relation to SARS-CoV-2 and coronaviruses. Using immunoSEQ multiplex PCR, the repertoire was profiled, and TCRdb retains in-frame clones only, with some absent. The sample carries just over 35,000 clones, 70% to 85% recorded once. Their antigens remain unidentified. Input material: naive CD4+ T cells from PBMCs, cultured in vitro. Subset in this sample: naive CD4+ T cells isolated by negative enrichment. All receptors derive from an adult with COVID-19.

V usage is TRBV6-6 and J usage is TRBJ1-1; D may be TRBD1 (6 bases). Germline V gene data show CDR1 as MNHNY and CDR2 as SVGAGI (reference sequence). Trimming stripped 7 bases from V and 3 bases from J, with 18 bases between. This CDR3 has 15 amino acids. The CDR3 sequence is CASNGQPDGDTEAFF. Here the CDR3 DNA reads TGTGCCAGCAACGGACAGCCGGACGGCGACACTGAAGCTTTCTTT.

The chain combines TRBV18 with TRBJ1-2; maybe TRBD1 (5 bases). The germline V gene has CDR1 KGHSH and CDR2 LQKENI. V shed 6 bases and J shed 0 bases, with 11 bases lying between them. CDR3 length: 14 amino acids. The CDR3: CASSPLTANYGYTF. The DNA for the CDR3 is TGTGCCAGCTCCCCTTTGACAGCTAACTATGGCTACACCTTC.

V and J are TRBV9 and TRBJ1-1; 7 positions match TRBD1. J lost 0 bases, V lost 0 bases, and 8 bases had no gene match. CDR3 size: 17 residues. Germline V CDR1 and CDR2: SGDLS, YYNGEE. CDR3 sequence (DNA): TGTGCCAGCAGCGTAGAGGACAGGCCGATCATGAACACTGAAGCTTTCTTT. Translated, it gives CASSVEDRPIMNTEAFF.

The chain links TRBV18 to TRBJ2-2, with D tentatively TRBD2 (6 bases). The CDR3 length is 16 residues. CDR1 is KGHSH and CDR2 is LQKENI in the germline V gene. Trimming removed 4 bases from V and 4 bases from J, with 16 bases in between. CDR3 sequence (DNA): TGTGCCAGCTCACTACTAGCCGTTCATGGCACCGGGGAGCTGTTTTTT. Its translation is CASSLLAVHGTGELFF.

V usage is TRBV2 and J usage is TRBJ1-5, with D perhaps TRBD1 (5 bases). The CDR3 totals 16 residues. Trimming cost V 3 bases and J 2 bases, with 14 bases left between them. Germline V gives CDR1 SNHLY, CDR2 FYNNEI. CDR3 amino acids: CASSDGGKGRNQPQHF. CDR3 in DNA: TGTGCCAGCAGTGATGGGGGAAAGGGGCGCAATCAGCCCCAGCATTTT.

The chain has TRBV5-6 and TRBJ2-1; no definite D call. V shed 4 bases and J shed 9 bases, with 14 bases lying between them. CDR1 is SGHDT, CDR2 YYEEEE, per germline. The CDR3 length is 13 residues. The CDR3 DNA reads TGTGCCAGCAGCCATTCAACCGTCCTTGAGCAGTTCTTC. Its translation is CASSHSTVLEQFF.

The chain uses TRBV10-2 and TRBJ1-4; TRBD1 might be the D (5 bases). This CDR3 spans 17 amino acids. Trimming cost V 2 bases and J 6 bases, with 19 bases left between them. Germline values: CDR1 WSHSY, CDR2 SAAADI. CDR3 nucleotides: TGCGCCAGCAGTGAGCTTTCTGGAGGGGTGCCGGATGAAAAACTGTTTTTT. Protein product: CASSELSGGVPDEKLFF.

The CDR3 reads CASSLGGRAGNIQYF. Here the CDR3 DNA reads TGTGCCAGCAGCTTAGGGGGAAGGGCGGGTAACATTCAGTACTTC. The chain couples TRBV7-6 to TRBJ2-4, with D perhaps matching TRBD2 (5 bases). This CDR3 is 15 amino acids long. Germline CDR1 is SGHVS and CDR2 is FNYEAQ. Trimming left V 1 base short and J 7 bases short, with 14 bases between.

The CDR3 DNA reads TGTGCCAGCAGGACTAGCGGGCCTCGATACAATGAGCAGTTCTTC. Its protein is CASRTSGPRYNEQFF. This sequence joins TRBV27 and TRBJ2-1; 10 bases align to TRBD2. Germline V gene sequence: CDR1 MNHEY, CDR2 SMNVEV (reference sequence). V lost 6 bases and J lost 4; bases outside the gene matches: 6. The CDR3 length is 15 residues.

The chain uses TRBV5-4 and TRBJ2-3; 10 nucleotides align to TRBD2. There are 12 residues in the CDR3. The V gene's germline CDR1 is SGHNT and CDR2 YYREEE (reference sequence). Trimming at V came to 0 bases and at J to 15 bases, leaving 4 bases not matched to a gene. CDR3 in amino acids: CASSLDGTSEYF. The CDR3 coding sequence is TGTGCCAGCAGCTTGGATGGGACTAGCGAATATTTT.

V and J are TRBV27 and TRBJ2-7, with 9 bases matching TRBD2. The CDR3 extends over 15 amino acids. Germline V gene lookup returns CDR1 MNHEY and CDR2 SMNVEV (reference sequence). Trimming at V came to 0 bases and at J to 3 bases, leaving 3 bases not matched to a gene. The CDR3, as DNA: TGTGCCAGCAGTTTATCTGCTAGCGGGGACTACGAGCAGTACTTC. Its protein is CASSLSASGDYEQYF.

The chain uses TRBV6-5 and TRBJ2-1; 11 nucleotides match TRBD2. This CDR3 region has 15 residues. Looked up from germline, CDR1 is MNHEY and CDR2 is SVGAGI. With V trimmed by 4 bases and J by 4 bases, 3 bases remained unmatched. The CDR3, as DNA: TGTGCCAGCAGTTTCACTAGCGGGAGTTACAATGAGCAGTTCTTC. As protein: CASSFTSGSYNEQFF.

The DNA of the CDR3 is TGTGCCAGCAGCCCAAGACAGGGGCTACCCTCCTACGAGCAGTACTTC. It codes for CASSPRQGLPSYEQYF. The rearrangement uses TRBV13 and TRBJ2-7; TRBD1 aligns across 8 bases. Trimming cost V 5 bases and J 0 bases; bases outside gene matches: 9. Per the germline V gene, CDR1 is PRHDT and CDR2 is FYEKMQ (reference sequence). The CDR3 is 16 amino acids.

The chain joins TRBV27 to TRBJ2-7, with 7 bases that match TRBD1. The CDR3 runs to 14 residues. The J segment lost 1 base and the V segment lost 5 bases, leaving 5 bases of the junction unmatched. Germline lookup yields CDR1 MNHEY and CDR2 SMNVEV (reference sequence). The CDR3 DNA follows: TGTGCCAGCAGTACCCGACAGGGATCCTACGAGCAGTACTTC. It encodes CASSTRQGSYEQYF.

The genes are TRBV28 and TRBJ1-1, with D tentatively TRBD1 (5 bases). V dropped 5 bases and J dropped 5 bases, with 15 bases sitting between them. The CDR3 spans 14 residues. Germline values: CDR1 MDHEN, CDR2 SYDVKM. The CDR3: CASSPSGGLTEAFF. The CDR3, as DNA: TGTGCCAGCAGTCCCAGCGGGGGTTTGACTGAAGCTTTCTTT.

The rearrangement links TRBV18 to TRBJ2-3; 7 bases fit TRBD2. This CDR3 has 16 amino acids. CDR1 and CDR2 from the germline V gene are KGHSH and LQKENI. With V trimmed by 1 base and J by 3 bases, 7 bases remained unmatched. The CDR3 coding sequence is TGTGCCAGCTCACCACAACTAGCGCAAAGGACAGATACGCAGTATTTT. It is translated as CASSPQLAQRTDTQYF.

In this sample, this clone turned up once. The chain combines TRBV9 with TRBJ2-2; TRBD2 matches 9 bases. This CDR3 contains 17 residues. Trimming at V came to 0 bases and at J to 1 base, leaving 4 bases not matched to a gene. Per germline, CDR1 SGDLS and CDR2 YYNGEE. CDR3 coding DNA: TGTGCCAGCAGCGTAGCGGGACTAGCCCAGAACACCGGGGAGCTGTTTTTT. Translated, it gives CASSVAGLAQNTGELFF.

The V and J genes are TRBV7-2 and TRBJ1-1; D unclear. CDR1 is SGHTA and CDR2 is FQGNSA in the germline V gene. The CDR3 sequence is 17 residues long. V was shortened by 2 bases and J by 5 bases, with 21 bases between the two germline ends. As DNA, the CDR3 is TGTGCCAGCAGCTTAAGAAGGACGGAACCCCTCCGTACTGAAGCTTTCTTT. It encodes CASSLRRTEPLRTEAFF.

Written as DNA, the CDR3 is TGTGCCAGCTCACCCACGGGCAGGGGCGATGAGCAGTTCTTC. Protein sequence: CASSPTGRGDEQFF. The V call is TRBV18, the J call TRBJ2-1, with D possibly being TRBD1 (6 bases). The germline CDR1 and CDR2 sequences are KGHSH and LQKENI. The CDR3 consists of 14 residues. V shed 3 bases and J shed 8 bases, with 14 bases lying between them.

The rearrangement uses TRBV27 and TRBJ2-7; 10 bases match TRBD1. Trimming took 2 bases from V and 1 from J; bases not matched to a gene: 11. CDR1 and CDR2 (germline): MNHEY, SMNVEV (reference sequence). There are 18 residues in the CDR3. CDR3 coding DNA: TGTGCCAGCAGTTTAACTTGGGACAGGGGTTTCCTTTCCTACGAGCAGTACTTC. Its translation is CASSLTWDRGFLSYEQYF.

The chain links TRBV11-3 to TRBJ2-2; D is ambiguous. V was pared by 3 bases and J by 6 bases, with 8 bases between. Germline V gene sequence: CDR1 SGHNT, CDR2 YENEEA. The CDR3 extends over 13 amino acids. The CDR3 region has the DNA TGTGCCAGCAGCTTCGAAATGGCCGGGGAGCTGTTTTTT. This gives the protein CASSFEMAGELFF.

The chain recombines TRBV12-3 or TRBV12-4 with TRBJ2-3; perhaps TRBD2 as D (6 bases). Trimming stripped 3 bases from V and 6 bases from J, with 10 bases between. The CDR3 covers 13 residues. The DNA of the CDR3 is TGTGCCAGCAGTTTCTCGGGAGCGGATACGCAGTATTTT. It translates to CASSFSGADTQYF.